In this sample, the clone carrying this T cell receptor beta chain turned up many times. Its cognate antigen is unknown. These data originate in a study of T cell clonality in common variable immunodeficiency. Overall study results and limits: CVID subjects had higher TCRbeta clonality than healthy controls, most marked in about a third. In common variable immunodeficiency, TCR beta chains reportedly carried fewer deletions and N-nucleotide insertions.

Caucasian heritage predominated among both patients and controls. CVID and control samples used equivalent genomic DNA input. Using immunoSEQ multiplex PCR, the repertoire was profiled, and TCRdb retains in-frame clones only, with some absent. The sample counts more than 65,000 clones, none seen once; the ten largest own about 0.8%. This TCR was recovered from a person aged 18-70 years in good health. The sequenced sample was peripheral blood mononuclear cells.

The CDR3 sequence: CASSQDRDKGYTF. The sequenced part of the CDR3 DNA is TGTGCCAGCTCACAGGACAGGGATAAGGGC. V and J are TRBV18 and TRBJ1-2; 8 nucleotides line up with TRBD1. The read gets to within 3 residues of the CDR3 end, and the germline J gene fills in the rest. The CDR3 totals 13 residues. CDR1 and CDR2 from the germline V gene are KGHSH and LQKENI.